The rows below give T cell receptor beta chains drawn from one sample of a study of blood T cell repertoires in COVID-19. TCRdb keeps only in-frame clones here, not all; method: immunoSEQ multiplex PCR. Here the sample spans some 150,000 clones, around nine tenths being singletons. The sample was peripheral blood. These receptors all come from a human donor in a cohort sampled during active COVID-19. The CDR3 runs from the conserved cysteine through the conserved F or W. A D gene is named only where the DNA matches it firmly. Size values are once, few and many counts, or a class for expanded clones, and some rows have none.

V: TRBV5-1; size: few; J: TRBJ2-7; D: .; CDR3: CASRWSTGSYEQYF; DNA: TGCGCCAGCAGGTGGTCGACAGGCTCCTACGAGCAGTACTTC
V: TRBV19; size: .; J: TRBJ2-5; D: TRBD2; CDR3: CASSPASGQETQYF; DNA: TGTGCCAGTAGTCCCGCTAGCGGACAAGAGACCCAGTACTTC
V: TRBV15; size: .; J: TRBJ2-5; D: TRBD1; CDR3: CATSLNEGARETQYF; DNA: TGTGCCACCAGCCTCAATGAGGGGGCCCGGGAGACCCAGTACTTC
V: TRBV3-1/TRBV3-2; size: .; J: TRBJ2-2; D: .; CDR3: CASSHVSRGNTGELFF; DNA: TGTGCCAGCAGCCACGTTTCAAGAGGGAACACCGGGGAGCTGTTTTTT
V: TRBV6-2/TRBV6-3; size: .; J: TRBJ1-1; D: .; CDR3: CASSYSGFMNTEAFF; DNA: TGTGCCAGCAGTTACTCCGGTTTCATGAACACTGAAGCTTTCTTT
V: TRBV18; size: .; J: TRBJ1-4; D: TRBD1; CDR3: CASSPRTGENEKLFF; DNA: TGTGCCAGCTCACCGCGGACAGGGGAAAATGAAAAACTGTTTTTT
V: TRBV5-3; size: .; J: TRBJ2-4; D: TRBD2; CDR3: CARSFGRDLAKNIQYF; DNA: TGTGCCAGAAGCTTTGGGAGGGACTTAGCCAAAAACATTCAGTACTTC
V: TRBV15; size: .; J: TRBJ2-1; D: TRBD2; CDR3: CATSRELAGGLFEQFF; DNA: TGTGCCACCAGCAGAGAACTAGCGGGGGGGCTATTTGAGCAGTTCTTC
V: TRBV3-1/TRBV3-2; size: .; J: TRBJ2-3; D: TRBD1; CDR3: CASAGQGAADTQYF; DNA: TGTGCCAGCGCCGGGCAGGGGGCGGCAGATACGCAGTATTTT
V: TRBV10-1; size: .; J: TRBJ2-1; D: .; CDR3: CASSESTDRNNEQFF; DNA: TGCGCCAGCAGTGAGTCGACGGACAGAAACAATGAGCAGTTCTTC
V: TRBV6-5; size: .; J: TRBJ1-6; D: TRBD1; CDR3: CASSLGQGNNSPLHF; DNA: TGTGCCAGCAGTCTCGGACAGGGCAATAATTCACCCCTCCACTTT
V: TRBV6-5; size: .; J: TRBJ1-1; D: .; CDR3: CASSPGTPTEAFF; DNA: TGTGCCAGCAGTCCCGGGACACCCACTGAAGCTTTCTTT
V: TRBV12-3/TRBV12-4; size: .; J: TRBJ1-2; D: .; CDR3: CASSLLGPYGYTF; DNA: TGTGCCAGCAGTTTACTGGGCCCCTATGGCTACACCTTC
V: TRBV20-1; size: .; J: TRBJ2-7; D: .; CDR3: CSASEAYEQYF; DNA: TGCAGTGCTTCGGAGGCCTACGAGCAGTACTTC
V: TRBV25-1; size: .; J: TRBJ2-3; D: .; CDR3: CASSELGAPDTQYF; DNA: TGTGCCAGCTCTGAATTGGGGGCGCCTGATACGCAGTATTTT
V: TRBV4-3; size: .; J: TRBJ2-1; D: TRBD2; CDR3: CASSQDHAGGPYNEQFF; DNA: TGCGCCAGCAGCCAAGATCACGCGGGGGGCCCCTACAATGAGCAGTTCTTC
V: TRBV5-1; size: .; J: TRBJ1-5; D: .; CDR3: CASSLGVEQPQHF; DNA: TGCGCCAGCAGCTTAGGGGTCGAACAGCCCCAGCATTTT
V: TRBV7-9; size: .; J: TRBJ2-1; D: TRBD1; CDR3: CASSLTGGAPYNEQFF; DNA: TGTGCCAGCAGTCTGACAGGGGGCGCCCCTTACAATGAGCAGTTCTTC
V: TRBV7-9; size: .; J: TRBJ2-7; D: TRBD1; CDR3: CASSATGYEQYF; DNA: TGTGCCAGCAGCGCGACAGGGTACGAGCAGTACTTC
V: TRBV5-1; size: .; J: TRBJ1-2; D: TRBD1; CDR3: CASSETGLGGYTF; DNA: TGCGCCAGCAGCGAGACAGGGTTGGGTGGCTACACCTTC
V: TRBV19; size: .; J: TRBJ2-1; D: TRBD1; CDR3: CASTPMGQGRHEQFF; DNA: TGTGCCAGTACCCCGATGGGACAGGGGCGGCATGAGCAGTTCTTC
V: TRBV7-2; size: .; J: TRBJ1-1; D: .; CDR3: CASSLTVLQGGTEAFF; DNA: TGTGCCAGCAGCTTAACCGTCTTACAGGGCGGCACTGAAGCTTTCTTT
V: TRBV2; size: .; J: TRBJ2-1; D: TRBD2; CDR3: CASSEVGSGGAYEQFF; DNA: TGTGCCAGCAGTGAAGTGGGTAGCGGGGGGGCGTATGAGCAGTTCTTC
V: TRBV5-1; size: .; J: TRBJ1-1; D: TRBD1; CDR3: CASSLTDRGFTEAFF; DNA: TGCGCCAGCAGCTTGACCGACAGGGGATTTACTGAAGCTTTCTTT
V: TRBV20-1; size: .; J: TRBJ2-2; D: .; CDR3: CSARSLGELFF; DNA: TGCAGTGCTAGAAGCCTCGGGGAGCTGTTTTTT
V: TRBV7-9; size: .; J: TRBJ2-1; D: TRBD1; CDR3: CASSTGGNEQFF; DNA: TGTGCCAGCAGCACAGGGGGCAATGAGCAGTTCTTC
V: TRBV21-1; size: .; J: TRBJ2-3; D: .; CDR3: CASSKVQASPTDTQYF; DNA: TGTGCCAGCAGCAAAGTTCAAGCGTCCCCCACAGATACGCAGTATTTT
V: TRBV5-1; size: .; J: TRBJ1-2; D: .; CDR3: CASSLVEGHGKGGYTF; DNA: TGCGCCAGCAGCTTGGTTGAGGGACACGGGAAGGGCGGCTACACCTTC